This T cell receptor beta chain emerged from a study of T cells after yellow fever vaccination. Points from the study as a whole: Bulk-population clonotypes that are abundant could appear as contaminants in FACS-sorted repertoires.

As for this clonotype: The antigen is undetermined.

The CDR3 covers 18 residues. The V gene lost 3 bases and the J gene lost 3 bases, with 23 bases spanning the gap. CDR1 is SEHNR, CDR2 FQNEAQ, per germline (reference sequence). TCRdb recomputed calls from the 5' RACE reads with MiXCR, one row per CDR3 protein. Among some 350,000 distinct CDR3 sequences listed, around 4.1% were seen once. The chain employs TRBV7-9 and TRBJ1-1; possible D gene TRBD1, 5 bases. This clonotype was obtained from a man between 18 and 35 years old who received the YFV17D yellow fever vaccine. The specimen was PBMCs, collected 5 days after the yellow fever booster vaccination. The CDR3 DNA sequence: TGTGCCAGCAGCTTCATGCGACTTACTGTGTGGGGACACACTGAAGCTTTCTTT. It codes for CASSFMRLTVWGHTEAFF. The full variable domain, completed using reference TRBV7-9 and TRBJ1-1, is DTGVSQNPRHKITKRGQNVTFRCDPISEHNRLYWYRQTLGQGPEFLTYFQNEAQLEKSRLLSDRFSAERPKGSFSTLEIQRTEQGDSAMYLCASSFMRLTVWGHTEAFFGQGTRLTVV.